This T cell receptor (beta chain) was documented in a study of radiotherapy plus CTLA-4 blockade in lung cancer. Repertoires were generated with immunoSEQ multiplex PCR, while TCRdb's copy carries only in-frame clones and drops some. The profile shows more than 40,000 clones, about 81% of them singletons. This clone turned up a few times. Germline CDR1 MDHEN, CDR2 SYDVKM. There are 14 residues in the CDR3. Trimming removed 1 base at V and 1 base at J, with 7 bases between. The specimen comprised peripheral blood, sampled from a patient treated with radiotherapy plus ipilimumab. V is TRBV28 and J is TRBJ2-5; D not resolved. The sequence was obtained from a human donor with non-small cell lung cancer who had stable disease on radiotherapy plus ipilimumab. DNA of the CDR3: TGTGCCAGCAGTTTATACGGCGGCCAAGAGACCCAGTACTTC. Translating it yields CASSLYGGQETQYF.